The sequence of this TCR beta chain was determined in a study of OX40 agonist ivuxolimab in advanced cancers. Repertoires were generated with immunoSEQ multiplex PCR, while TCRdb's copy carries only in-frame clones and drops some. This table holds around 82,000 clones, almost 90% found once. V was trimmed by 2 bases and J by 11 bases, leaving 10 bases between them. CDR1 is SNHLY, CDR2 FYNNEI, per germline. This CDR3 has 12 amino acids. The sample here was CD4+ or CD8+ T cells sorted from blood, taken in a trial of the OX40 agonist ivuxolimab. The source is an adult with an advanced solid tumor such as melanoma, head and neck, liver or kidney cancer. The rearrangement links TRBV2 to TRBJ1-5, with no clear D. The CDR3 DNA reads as TGTGCCAGCAGTGAAAGGTTGTTTGCCCAGCATTTT. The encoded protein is CASSERLFAQHF.